The clone carrying this T cell receptor beta chain was found a few times. Its antigen is not identified. Sequencing was performed with immunoSEQ multiplex PCR; in TCRdb, only in-frame clones are kept and a portion is missing. The sample holds just under 30,000 clones, roughly 71% seen once. The germline CDR1 and CDR2 sequences are SGHKS and YYEKEE (reference sequence). The ends lost 0 bases at V and 1 base at J; junction bases unmatched: 3. The CDR3 has 17 amino acids. This sample is drawn from a study of vaccination effects on CD4 cells after COVID-19. Study-level information: It was a median of 72 days after the second dose that post-vaccine samples were obtained. Study outcomes and limitations: Few convalescent patients were studied, and early post-infection samples were lacking.

Viral peptide pools were used in the ViraFEST assay to expand antigen-specific CD4+ T cells, and sequencing came afterward. Once cultured for 10 days, the cells underwent separation to obtain CD4+ T cells. Everyone in the study got two shots of either the BNT162b2 or mRNA-1273 vaccine. The rearrangement uses TRBV5-5 and TRBJ2-1, with TRBD2 matching 11 bases. The sequenced sample was CD4+ T cells from PBMCs cultured with HCoV-OC43 spike peptides, obtained after COVID-19 vaccination. The subset denotes: HCoV-OC43 spike overlapping peptide pool stimulation. The sequence derives from a human donor who received a COVID-19 vaccine. CDR3 amino acids: CASSLGLAGSSYNEQFF. The CDR3 bases are TGTGCCAGCAGCTTGGGACTAGCGGGGTCTTCCTACAATGAGCAGTTCTTC.